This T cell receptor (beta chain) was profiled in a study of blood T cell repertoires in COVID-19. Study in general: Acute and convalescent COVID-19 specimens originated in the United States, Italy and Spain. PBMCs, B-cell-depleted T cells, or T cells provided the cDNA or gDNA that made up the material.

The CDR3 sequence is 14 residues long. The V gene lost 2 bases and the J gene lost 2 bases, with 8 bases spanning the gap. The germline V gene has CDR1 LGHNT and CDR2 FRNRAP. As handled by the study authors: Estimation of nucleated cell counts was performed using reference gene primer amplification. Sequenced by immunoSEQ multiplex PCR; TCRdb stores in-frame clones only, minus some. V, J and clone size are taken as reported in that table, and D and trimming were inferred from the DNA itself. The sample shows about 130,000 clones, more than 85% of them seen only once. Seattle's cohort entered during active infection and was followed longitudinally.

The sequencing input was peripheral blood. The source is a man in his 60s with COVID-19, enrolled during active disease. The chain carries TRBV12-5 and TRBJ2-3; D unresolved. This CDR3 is CASGLSPLTDTQYF. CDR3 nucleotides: TGTGCTAGTGGTTTGTCCCCACTCACAGATACGCAGTATTTT.